The next 13 T cell receptor beta chains were all read from a single sample in a study of shared clonotypes between healthy human individuals. Clones were read by immunoSEQ multiplex PCR, and TCRdb kept only the in-frame ones, dropping some. Of about 660,000 clones detected, approximately 74% appear once; the ten largest clones hold under 2%. The sequenced sample consisted of memory CD4+ T cells sorted from blood. The sample's subset: CD45RA-negative fraction. The receptor source for this set is a woman under 40 in good health.

This chain connects TRBV5-1 to TRBJ1-1, with D possibly being TRBD1 (5 bases). V dropped 4 bases and J dropped 0 bases, with 7 bases sitting between them. Germline CDR1 SGHRS, CDR2 YFSETQ. CDR3 length: 13 amino acids. CDR3 sequence reads: CASSPQVNTEAFF. CDR3 DNA: TGCGCCAGCAGCCCACAGGTGAACACTGAAGCTTTCTTT.

J is TRBJ2-3 and V is TRBV28; D remains ambiguous. This CDR3 has 15 amino acids. The ends were cut back, 1 base at V and 1 base at J, with 9 bases in the middle. CDR1 and CDR2 from the germline V gene are MDHEN and SYDVKM. The CDR3 spells CASSLSPGGTDTQYF. CDR3 bases: TGTGCCAGCAGTTTATCCCCGGGCGGCACAGATACGCAGTATTTT.

This chain uses TRBV13 with TRBJ2-7; 7 bases map to TRBD2. CDR3 length: 15 residues. The V segment lost 2 bases and the J segment 1 base; nucleotides outside the gene matches: 5. Germline lookup yields CDR1 PRHDT and CDR2 FYEKMQ (reference sequence). The CDR3 protein is CASSLPGAGSYEQYF. Here the CDR3 DNA reads TGTGCCAGCAGCTTACCAGGAGCGGGGTCCTACGAGCAGTACTTC.

The chain is built from TRBV7-9 and TRBJ2-5, with D maybe TRBD1 (5 bases). Germline V lookup: CDR1 SEHNR, CDR2 FQNEAQ (reference sequence). CDR3 length equals 13 residues. Between the trimmed V and J ends, which lost 3 bases and 2 bases, there was a span of 7 bases. The CDR3 nucleotides read TGTGCCAGCAGCTTTGCAGGGCAAGAGACCCAGTACTTC. Amino acid sequence: CASSFAGQETQYF.

A few counts support this clone. The chain has TRBV5-1 and TRBJ2-7, with TRBD2 matching over 10 bases. The CDR3 totals 16 residues. Trimming cost V 5 bases and J 3 bases; bases outside gene matches: 11. CDR1 is SGHRS and CDR2 is YFSETQ in the germline V gene. The CDR3 spells CASRWGAASGSYEQYF. The CDR3 DNA is TGCGCCAGCAGATGGGGAGCTGCTAGCGGGAGCTACGAGCAGTACTTC.

V gene TRBV4-1 combines with J gene TRBJ2-7; 8 bases are a match to TRBD1. The germline V gene encodes CDR1 MGHRA and CDR2 YSYEKL. The CDR3 has 16 residues. V lost 3 bases to trimming and J lost 4 bases; unmatched junction nucleotides: 11. The CDR3 loop reads CASSQSGPGGAYEQYF. In DNA, the CDR3 is TGCGCCAGCAGCCAGAGTGGTCCAGGGGGCGCGTACGAGCAGTACTTC.

Notes on this clone: In the same sample, other DNA sequences code for this CDR3. The rearrangement uses TRBV20-1 and TRBJ2-7, with unresolved D. The CDR3 length is 10 residues. Germline-derived CDR1 and CDR2 are DFQATT and SNEGSKA (reference sequence). The ends were cut back, 5 bases at V and 2 bases at J, with 4 bases in the middle. DNA of the CDR3: TGCAGTGCTGGCCCCTACGAGCAGTACTTC. Translation: CSAGPYEQYF.

This clone has only a few counts. The chain is built from TRBV7-6 and TRBJ1-1; D gene ambiguous. CDR3 length equals 14 residues. With 5 bases removed from V and 1 base from J, the gap between germline ends came to 11 bases. Germline V gene data show CDR1 as SGHVS and CDR2 as FNYEAQ. The CDR3, as DNA: TGTGCCAGCAGCCAACAAGCAGCGAACACTGAAGCTTTCTTT. It specifies CASSQQAANTEAFF.

This chain connects TRBV28 to TRBJ2-5, with D perhaps TRBD1 (7 bases). V lost 6 bases to trimming and J lost 7 bases, with 18 bases between them. This CDR3 contains 14 residues. Germline lookup yields CDR1 MDHEN and CDR2 SYDVKM. CDR3 in amino acids: CASRKQGFGRTQYF. The CDR3 nucleotides read TGTGCCAGCAGGAAACAGGGGTTCGGGAGGACCCAGTACTTC.

This clone has more than one count but fewer than ten. The J gene is TRBJ2-5, the V gene TRBV5-1; 8 bases are a match to TRBD1. J gave up 4 bases and V 0 bases, and 11 bases lay outside the gene matches. The V gene's germline CDR1 is SGHRS and CDR2 YFSETQ. CDR3 size: 17 residues. The CDR3 DNA sequence: TGCGCCAGCAGCTTGGTCCGGGACAGGTCTTTTGGAGAGACCCAGTACTTC. Protein sequence: CASSLVRDRSFGETQYF.

V is TRBV10-3 and J is TRBJ2-7; 7 bases match TRBD2. Germline trimming cut 2 bases from V and 0 bases from J; bases unmatched to any gene: 13. Germline CDR1 and CDR2: ENHRY and SYGVKD. The CDR3 extends over 18 amino acids. As DNA, the CDR3 is TGTGCCATCAGTGAGCGGGGAGGGAGTAGCGGAGCCTCCTACGAGCAGTACTTC. Its translation is CAISERGGSSGASYEQYF.

Turning to this clone: The identical CDR3 is also encoded by other nucleotide sequences in the sample. J is TRBJ1-1 and V is TRBV30, with a tentative D call TRBD1 (5 bases). Deletions cut 0 bases from V and 4 bases from J, with 12 bases between. This CDR3 has 14 amino acids. CDR1 GTSNPN and CDR2 SVGIG come from the germline V gene (reference sequence). As DNA, the CDR3 is TGTGCCTGGAGTGTCCTAATGGGGGTCACTGAAGCTTTCTTT. It yields the protein CAWSVLMGVTEAFF.

The chain recombines TRBV28 with TRBJ2-4; D remains unclear. This CDR3 contains 15 residues. Trimming took 3 bases from V and 11 from J, leaving 20 bases between them. Germline CDR1 is MDHEN and CDR2 is SYDVKM. The CDR3 nucleotides read TGTGCCAGCAGTTTTAAGGTCATTAGTCAAAGCCTTCAGTACTTC. This encodes CASSFKVISQSLQYF.